This TCR beta chain came from a study of identical twins. Study-level results: Without tracking the same donors, conclusions rested on cross-sectional statistical analysis.

Each cDNA held unique molecular identifiers, and template switching gave it a universal primer site. MiXCR, applied by TCRdb to the 5' RACE reads, yields one record per CDR3 protein. The repertoire has 1.5 million to 2 million distinct CDR3 sequences, about 32% of them found once; the top ten carry about 0.27%. Losses at the gene ends were 7 bases for V and 2 bases for J; bases not matched to a gene: 7. This CDR3 is 15 amino acids long. The germline CDR1 and CDR2 sequences are MDHEN and SYDVKM. With respect to this clonotype: The antigen is undetermined.

Sample: cord blood. This sequence was found in a newborn girl in good health. This chain connects TRBV28 to TRBJ1-5; 8 bases agree with TRBD1. The CDR3 DNA follows: TGTGCCAGCAACCGCCGGGGACAGGGCAATCAGCCCCAGCATTTT. It is translated as CASNRRGQGNQPQHF. Filled out from reference TRBV28 and TRBJ1-5, the complete variable domain reads DVKVTQSSRYLVKRTGEKVFLECVQDMDHENMFWYRQDPGLGLRLIYFSYDVKMKEKGDIPEGYSVSREKKERFSLILESASTNQTSMYLCASNRRGQGNQPQHFGDGTRLSIL.